This T cell receptor beta chain was documented in a study of follicular helper T cells after annual influenza vaccination (dated by TCRdb to the late 2010s). For the wider study: Blood was collected on days 0, 7 and 28 after each seasonal influenza vaccination. To study recall of cTfh clones, some subjects were followed through successive annual vaccinations in the 2013-2014, 2014-2015 and 2015-2016 seasons. One week after vaccination, a second recruited cohort of 11 to 12 subjects (Table S1) displayed a similar ICOS+CD38+ cTfh response. Six subjects had multi-year samples: four covered two vaccination seasons and two covered three seasons. The 2013-2014 samples were cryopreserved, while the 2015 samples were processed right after collection. The study at large found these results: Day 7 ICOS+CD38+ clones were most often found later in ICOS-CD38- cTfh, suggesting that subset may serve as a memory reservoir. Because only about 10-23% of the analyzed cells gave productive TCRB sequences, there was no way to sample rare clonotypes. In the assessment of influenza clone enrichment, the possibility that the much larger non-cTfh compartments were undersampled could not be ruled out. ICOS+CD38+ cTfh clonality correlated with the frequency of that population, and its change correlated with the change in circulating plasmablast frequency. A recurrent oligoclonal ICOS+CD38+ cTfh response containing tetramer and AIM influenza-specific clonotypes was recalled by successive annual vaccinations.

Details on this clone: What this receptor recognizes is not known. The sample holds no much larger clone one base away, and base qualities are not on file.

Receptors were amplified or captured by the immunoSEQ multiplex PCR assay. Adaptive Biotechnologies carried out TCRB amplification, library preparation, sequencing and preliminary bioinformatics at Survey level resolution. The authors' analysis ran thus. Clonality was calculated in R as 1 minus normalized Shannon entropy, and the Gini index was computed with the R package ineq. Overlap score was the summed counts of shared sequences divided by total counts of all sequences in both compared samples. Fisher's exact test, with an assumed theoretical repertoire of 10^7 TCRB sequences, was used to assess the significance of shared clonotypes. What TCRdb holds here is the immuneACCESS table cut down to in-frame rearrangements. Part of the clones is not present; checked against another copy, under half of the missing clones reflect an unresolved V gene, and the others are unexplained. V and J calls plus clone size are reproduced from that table; the DNA served to infer D and trimming. For this sample the table gives approximately 6,800 clones, of which approximately 81% were detected only once. Clones ranked in the top ten supply roughly 0.58% of the sample.

The time point label on this specimen signifies: 2015-2016 season, 7 days after influenza vaccination. Adults received seasonal inactivated influenza vaccine (Fluvarix), and TCRB sequencing tracked sorted blood CD4 subsets before and after vaccination. To be eligible, subjects had to live in the community and must not have received influenza vaccine in the previous 6 months. Exclusions included influenza vaccine contraindications, substance abuse, HIV/AIDS, active malignancy, immunomodulatory medication and active illness such as respiratory infection. At each time point, about 35 to 110 mL of blood was collected. PBMC were isolated using Ficoll-Paque PLUS or SepMate separation. As a non-Tfh subset for comparison, CXCR5- memory CD4 T cells were sorted. Before DNA was extracted, the cell subsets were sorted from PBMC using a BD FACS Aria. In the germline V gene, CDR1 corresponds to MDHEN and CDR2 to SYDVKM. The junction shows trimming of 2 bases on V and 4 bases on J, plus 10 bases between the germline ends. The CDR3 runs 14 residues from the cysteine to the phenylalanine. Only the CDR3 DNA stays, 42 bases, in frame from base 1.

The chain employs TRBV28 and TRBJ2-3, with the D gene not clear enough to name. This TCR derives from an adult who received the influenza vaccine. Source: CXCR5- memory CD4+ T cells sorted from blood, taken 7 days after influenza vaccination. The intended sense of this specimen's cell subset or site label: CXCR5- memory CD4 T cells. The DNA sequence follows: TGTGCCAGCAGTTTAGTCCCAGATGCAGATACGCAGTATTTT. Its product reads: CASSLVPDADTQYF.